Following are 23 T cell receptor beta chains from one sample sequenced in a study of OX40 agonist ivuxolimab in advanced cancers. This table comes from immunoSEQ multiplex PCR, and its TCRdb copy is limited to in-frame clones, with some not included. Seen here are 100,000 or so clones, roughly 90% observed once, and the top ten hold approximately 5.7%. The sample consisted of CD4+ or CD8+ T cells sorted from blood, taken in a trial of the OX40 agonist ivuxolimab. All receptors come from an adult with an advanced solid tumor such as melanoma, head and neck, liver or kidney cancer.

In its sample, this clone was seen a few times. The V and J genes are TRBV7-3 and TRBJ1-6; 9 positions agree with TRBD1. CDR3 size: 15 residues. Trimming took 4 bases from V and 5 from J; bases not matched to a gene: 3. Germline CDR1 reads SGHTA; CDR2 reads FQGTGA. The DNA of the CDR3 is TGTGCCAGCAGCTGGGGACAGGGTGATAATTCACCCCTCCACTTT. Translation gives CASSWGQGDNSPLHF. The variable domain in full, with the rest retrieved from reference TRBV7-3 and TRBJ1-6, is GAGVSQTPSNKVTEKGKYVELRCDPISGHTALYWYRQSLGQGPEFLIYFQGTGAADDSGLPNDRFFAVRPEGSVSTLKIQRTERGDSAVYLCASSWGQGDNSPLHFGNGTRLTVT.

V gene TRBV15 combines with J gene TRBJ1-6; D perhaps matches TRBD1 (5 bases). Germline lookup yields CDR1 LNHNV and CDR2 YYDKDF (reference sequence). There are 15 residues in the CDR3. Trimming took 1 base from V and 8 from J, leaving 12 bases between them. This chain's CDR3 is CATSRVRGLYSPLHF. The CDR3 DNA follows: TGTGCCACCAGCAGAGTACGGGGCCTTTATTCACCCCTCCACTTT.

The CDR3 here is CAINRGMNTEAFF. Here the CDR3 DNA reads TGTGCCATCAATCGGGGGATGAACACTGAAGCTTTCTTT. J is TRBJ1-1 and V is TRBV10-3, with D tentatively TRBD1 (5 bases). The V gene's germline CDR1 is ENHRY and CDR2 SYGVKD. This CDR3 spans 13 amino acids. V gave up 7 bases and J gave up 0 bases, with 9 bases separating them.

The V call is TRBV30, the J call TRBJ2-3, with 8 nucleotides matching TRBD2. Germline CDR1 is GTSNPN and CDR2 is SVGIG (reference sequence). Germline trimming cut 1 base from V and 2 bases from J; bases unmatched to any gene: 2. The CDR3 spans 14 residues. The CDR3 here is CAWSGLALTDTQYF. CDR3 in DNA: TGTGCCTGGAGTGGACTAGCGCTCACAGATACGCAGTATTTT.

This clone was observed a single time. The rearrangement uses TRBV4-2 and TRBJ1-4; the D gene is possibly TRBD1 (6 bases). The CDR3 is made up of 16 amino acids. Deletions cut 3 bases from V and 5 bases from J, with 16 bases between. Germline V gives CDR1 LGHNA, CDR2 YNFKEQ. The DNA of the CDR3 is TGTGCCAGCAGCCAGAGCCTCCGGACAGTAAATGAAAAACTGTTTTTT. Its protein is CASSQSLRTVNEKLFF.

The CDR3 nucleotides are TGCGCCAGCAGCCAAGTAGACAGAGATAATTCACCCCTCCACTTT. It encodes CASSQVDRDNSPLHF. The chain employs TRBV4-3 and TRBJ1-6, with TRBD1 as a possible D gene (5 bases). The CDR3 spans 15 residues. Trimming removed 1 base at V and 5 bases at J, with 9 bases between. Germline CDR1 is LGHNA and CDR2 is YSLEER.

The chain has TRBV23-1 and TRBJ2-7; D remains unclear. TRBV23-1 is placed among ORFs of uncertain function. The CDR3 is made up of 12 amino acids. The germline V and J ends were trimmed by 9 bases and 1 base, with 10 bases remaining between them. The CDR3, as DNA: TGCGCCAGTAAATTGGGGTCCTACGAGCAGTACTTC. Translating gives CASKLGSYEQYF.

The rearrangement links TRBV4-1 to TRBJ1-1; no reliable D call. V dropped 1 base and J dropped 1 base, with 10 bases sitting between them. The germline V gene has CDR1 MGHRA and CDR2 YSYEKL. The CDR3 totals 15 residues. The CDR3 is CASSQGMSRNTEAFF. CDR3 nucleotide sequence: TGCGCCAGCAGCCAAGGTATGTCCCGGAACACTGAAGCTTTCTTT.

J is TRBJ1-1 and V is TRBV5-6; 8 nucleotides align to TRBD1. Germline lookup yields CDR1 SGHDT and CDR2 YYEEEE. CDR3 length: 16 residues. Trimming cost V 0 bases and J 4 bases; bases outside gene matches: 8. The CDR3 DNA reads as TGTGCCAGCAGCTTGGGCTTCAGGGGGCCGGCCACTGAAGCTTTCTTT. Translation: CASSLGFRGPATEAFF.

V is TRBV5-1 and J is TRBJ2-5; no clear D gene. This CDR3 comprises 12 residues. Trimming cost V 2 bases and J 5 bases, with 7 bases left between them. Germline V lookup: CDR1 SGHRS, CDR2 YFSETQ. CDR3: CASSLVGETQYF. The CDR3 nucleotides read TGCGCCAGCAGCTTAGTCGGGGAGACCCAGTACTTC.

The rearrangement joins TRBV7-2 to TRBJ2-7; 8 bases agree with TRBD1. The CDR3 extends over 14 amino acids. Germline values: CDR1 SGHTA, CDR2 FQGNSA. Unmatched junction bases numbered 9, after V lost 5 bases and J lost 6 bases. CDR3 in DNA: TGTGCCAGCAGCCGCTTGGGGACAGGAACCGAGCAGTACTTC. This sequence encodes CASSRLGTGTEQYF.

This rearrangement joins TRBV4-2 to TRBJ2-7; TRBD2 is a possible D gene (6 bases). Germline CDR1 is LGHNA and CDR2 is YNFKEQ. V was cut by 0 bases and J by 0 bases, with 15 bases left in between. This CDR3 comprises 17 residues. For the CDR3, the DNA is TGTGCCAGCAGCCAAGATCCCCTCGGCGGGGCCTCCTACGAGCAGTACTTC. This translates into CASSQDPLGGASYEQYF.

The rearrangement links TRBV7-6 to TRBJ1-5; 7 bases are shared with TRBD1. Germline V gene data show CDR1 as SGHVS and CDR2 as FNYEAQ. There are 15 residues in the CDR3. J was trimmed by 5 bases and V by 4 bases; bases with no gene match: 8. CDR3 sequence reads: CASSSATGTHQPQHF. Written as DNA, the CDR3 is TGTGCCAGCAGCTCCGCGACAGGGACTCATCAGCCCCAGCATTTT.

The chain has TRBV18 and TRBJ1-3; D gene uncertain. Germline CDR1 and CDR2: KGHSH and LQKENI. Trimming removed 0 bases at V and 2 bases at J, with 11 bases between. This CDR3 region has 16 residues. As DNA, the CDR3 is TGTGCCAGCTCACCACCAGTCGGTAGGGCTGGAAACACCATATATTTT. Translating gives CASSPPVGRAGNTIYF. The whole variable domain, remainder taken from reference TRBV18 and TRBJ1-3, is NAGVMQNPRHLVRRRGQEARLRCSPMKGHSHVYWYRQLPEEGLKFMVYLQKENIIDESGMPKERFSAEFPKEGPSILRIQQVVRGDSAAYFCASSPPVGRAGNTIYFGEGSWLTVV.

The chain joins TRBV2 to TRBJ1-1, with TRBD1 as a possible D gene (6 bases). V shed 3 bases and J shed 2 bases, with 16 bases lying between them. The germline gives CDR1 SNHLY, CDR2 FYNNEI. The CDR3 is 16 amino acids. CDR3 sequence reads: CASSESRQVINTEAFF. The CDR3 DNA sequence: TGTGCCAGCAGTGAGAGTAGACAGGTTATAAACACTGAAGCTTTCTTT.

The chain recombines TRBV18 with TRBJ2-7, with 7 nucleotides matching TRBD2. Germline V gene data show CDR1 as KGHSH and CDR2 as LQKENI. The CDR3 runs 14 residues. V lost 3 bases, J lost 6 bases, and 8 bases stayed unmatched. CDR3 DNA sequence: TGTGCCAGCTCACCCGGCGGCGGGAGCAGCGAGCAGTACTTC. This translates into CASSPGGGSSEQYF.

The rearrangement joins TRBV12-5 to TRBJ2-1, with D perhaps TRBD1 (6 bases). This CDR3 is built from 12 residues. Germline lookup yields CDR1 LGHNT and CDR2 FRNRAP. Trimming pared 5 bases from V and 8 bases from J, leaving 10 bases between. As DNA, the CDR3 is TGTGCTAGTGGTGCTGACAGGTATGAGCAGTTCTTC. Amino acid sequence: CASGADRYEQFF.

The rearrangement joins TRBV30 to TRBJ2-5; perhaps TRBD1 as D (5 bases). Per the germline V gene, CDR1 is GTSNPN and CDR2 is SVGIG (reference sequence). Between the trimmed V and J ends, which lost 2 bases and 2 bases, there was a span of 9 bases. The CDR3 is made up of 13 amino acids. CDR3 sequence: CAWSTQVQETQYF. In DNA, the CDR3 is TGTGCCTGGAGTACACAGGTGCAAGAGACCCAGTACTTC.

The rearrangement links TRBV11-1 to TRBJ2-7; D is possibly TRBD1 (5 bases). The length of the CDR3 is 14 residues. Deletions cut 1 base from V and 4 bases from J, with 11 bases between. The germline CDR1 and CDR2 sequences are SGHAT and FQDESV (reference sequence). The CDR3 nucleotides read TGTGCCAGCAGCTTAGGCCAGACAGCGTACGAGCAGTACTTC. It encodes CASSLGQTAYEQYF.

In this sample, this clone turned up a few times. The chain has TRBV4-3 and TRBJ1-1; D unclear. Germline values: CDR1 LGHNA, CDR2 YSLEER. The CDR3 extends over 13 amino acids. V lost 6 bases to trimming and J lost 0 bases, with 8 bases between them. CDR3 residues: CASRDSLNTEAFF. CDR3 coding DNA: TGCGCCAGCAGGGACTCATTGAACACTGAAGCTTTCTTT.

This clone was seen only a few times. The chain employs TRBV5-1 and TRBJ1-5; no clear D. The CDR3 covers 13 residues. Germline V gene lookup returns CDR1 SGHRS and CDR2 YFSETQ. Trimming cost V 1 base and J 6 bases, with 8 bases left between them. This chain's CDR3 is CASSLYEGQPQHF. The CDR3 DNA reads TGCGCCAGCAGCTTGTACGAGGGTCAGCCCCAGCATTTT.

CDR3 protein: CASSLRAGSPYEQYF. DNA of the CDR3: TGTGCCAGCTCACTCAGGGCCGGCAGTCCCTACGAGCAGTACTTC. This chain links TRBV18 with TRBJ2-7; a possible D gene is TRBD1 (5 bases). The length of the CDR3 is 15 residues. Germline assignment: CDR1 KGHSH and CDR2 LQKENI. The V end lost 4 bases, the J end lost 2 bases, and 15 bases lay between the germline ends.

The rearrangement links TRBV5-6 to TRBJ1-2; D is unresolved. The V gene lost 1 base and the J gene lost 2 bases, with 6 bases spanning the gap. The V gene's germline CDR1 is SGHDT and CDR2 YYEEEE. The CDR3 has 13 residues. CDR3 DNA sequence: TGTGCCAGCAGCTTGACGGTGAACTATGGCTACACCTTC. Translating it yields CASSLTVNYGYTF.